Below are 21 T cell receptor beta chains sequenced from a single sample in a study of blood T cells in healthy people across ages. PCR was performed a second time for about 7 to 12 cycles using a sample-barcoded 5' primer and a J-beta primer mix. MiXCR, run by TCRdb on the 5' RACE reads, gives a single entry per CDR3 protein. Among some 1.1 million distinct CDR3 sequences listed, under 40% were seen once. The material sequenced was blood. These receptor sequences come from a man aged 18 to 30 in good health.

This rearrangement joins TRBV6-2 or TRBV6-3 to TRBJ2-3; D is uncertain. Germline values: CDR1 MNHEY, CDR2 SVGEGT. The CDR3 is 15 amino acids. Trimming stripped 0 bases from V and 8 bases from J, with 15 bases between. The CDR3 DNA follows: TGTGCCAGCAGTTACTCGGGCGAGTCGGCAGGTACGCAGTATTTT. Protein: CASSYSGESAGTQYF.

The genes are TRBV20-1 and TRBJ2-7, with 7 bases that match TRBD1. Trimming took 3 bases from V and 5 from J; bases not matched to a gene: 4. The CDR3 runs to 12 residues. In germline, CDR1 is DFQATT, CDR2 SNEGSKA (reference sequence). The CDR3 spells CSASYRGHEQYF. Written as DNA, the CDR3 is TGCAGTGCTAGTTACAGGGGCCACGAGCAGTACTTC.

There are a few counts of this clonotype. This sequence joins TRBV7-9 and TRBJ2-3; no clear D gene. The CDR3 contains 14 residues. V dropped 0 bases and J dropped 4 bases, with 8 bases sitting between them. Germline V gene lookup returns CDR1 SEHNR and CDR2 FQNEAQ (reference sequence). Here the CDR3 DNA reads TGTGCCAGCAGCTTAGCCCAGGTCCCAGATACGCAGTATTTT. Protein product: CASSLAQVPDTQYF.

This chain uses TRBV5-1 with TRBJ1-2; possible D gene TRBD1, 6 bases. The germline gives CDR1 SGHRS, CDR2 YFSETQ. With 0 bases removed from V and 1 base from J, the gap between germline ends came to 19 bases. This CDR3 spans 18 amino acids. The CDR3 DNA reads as TGCGCCAGCAGCTTGGCCGAAATACAGGGCGACGTTAACTATGGCTACACCTTC. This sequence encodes CASSLAEIQGDVNYGYTF.

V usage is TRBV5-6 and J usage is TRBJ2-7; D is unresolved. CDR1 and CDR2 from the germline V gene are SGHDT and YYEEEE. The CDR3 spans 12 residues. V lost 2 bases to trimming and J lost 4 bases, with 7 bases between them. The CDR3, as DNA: TGTGCCAGCAGCTTTTCACAGTACGAGCAGTACTTC. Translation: CASSFSQYEQYF.

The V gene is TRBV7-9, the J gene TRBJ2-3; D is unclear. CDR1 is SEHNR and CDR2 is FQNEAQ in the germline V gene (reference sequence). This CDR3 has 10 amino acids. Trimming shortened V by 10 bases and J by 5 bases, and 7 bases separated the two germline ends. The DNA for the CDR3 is TGTGCCACCCTCGAAGATACGCAGTATTTT. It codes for CATLEDTQYF.

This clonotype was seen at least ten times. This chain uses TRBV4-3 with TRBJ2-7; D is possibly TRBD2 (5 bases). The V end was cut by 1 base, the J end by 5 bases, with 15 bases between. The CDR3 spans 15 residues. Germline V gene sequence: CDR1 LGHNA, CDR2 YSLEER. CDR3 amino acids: CASSQGFGDPNEQYF. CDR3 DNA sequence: TGCGCCAGCAGCCAAGGCTTCGGGGATCCGAACGAGCAGTACTTC.

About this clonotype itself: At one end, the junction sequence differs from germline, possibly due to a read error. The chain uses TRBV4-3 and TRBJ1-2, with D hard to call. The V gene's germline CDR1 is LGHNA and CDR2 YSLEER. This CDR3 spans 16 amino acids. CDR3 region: CANSQDLVVSSTGYTF. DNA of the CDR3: TGCGCCAACAGCCAAGATCTTGTTGTATCTTCTACGGGCTACACCTTC.

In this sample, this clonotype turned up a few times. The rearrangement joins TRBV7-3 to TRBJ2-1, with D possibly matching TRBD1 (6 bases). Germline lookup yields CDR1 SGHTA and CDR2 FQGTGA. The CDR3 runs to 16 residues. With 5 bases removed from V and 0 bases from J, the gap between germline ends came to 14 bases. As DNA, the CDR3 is TGTGCCAGCAGCCCTTGGGACACCCGCTCCTACAATGAGCAGTTCTTC. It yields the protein CASSPWDTRSYNEQFF.

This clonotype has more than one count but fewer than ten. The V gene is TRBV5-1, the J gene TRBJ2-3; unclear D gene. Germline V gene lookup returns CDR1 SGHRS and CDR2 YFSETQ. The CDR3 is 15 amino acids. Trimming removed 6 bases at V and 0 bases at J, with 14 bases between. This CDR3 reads CASNLATSSTDTQYF. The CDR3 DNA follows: TGCGCCAGCAACCTTGCAACCTCGAGCACAGATACGCAGTATTTT. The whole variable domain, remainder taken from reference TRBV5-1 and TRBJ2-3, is KAGVTQTPRYLIKTRGQQVTLSCSPISGHRSVSWYQQTPGQGLQFLFEYFSETQRNKGNFPGRFSGRQFSNSRSEMNVSTLELGDSALYLCASNLATSSTDTQYFGPGTRLTVL.

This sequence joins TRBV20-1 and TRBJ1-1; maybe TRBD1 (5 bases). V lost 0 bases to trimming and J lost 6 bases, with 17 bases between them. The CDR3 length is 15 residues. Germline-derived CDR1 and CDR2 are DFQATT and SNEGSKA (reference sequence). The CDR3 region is CSARDVRTLGAEAFF. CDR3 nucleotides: TGCAGTGCTAGAGATGTGAGGACATTAGGCGCTGAAGCTTTCTTT.

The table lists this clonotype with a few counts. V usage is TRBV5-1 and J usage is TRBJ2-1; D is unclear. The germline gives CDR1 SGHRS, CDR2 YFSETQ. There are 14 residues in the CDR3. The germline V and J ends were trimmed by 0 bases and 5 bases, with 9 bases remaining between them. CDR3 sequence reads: CASSLGQTHNEQFF. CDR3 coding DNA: TGCGCCAGCAGCTTGGGGCAGACACACAATGAGCAGTTCTTC.

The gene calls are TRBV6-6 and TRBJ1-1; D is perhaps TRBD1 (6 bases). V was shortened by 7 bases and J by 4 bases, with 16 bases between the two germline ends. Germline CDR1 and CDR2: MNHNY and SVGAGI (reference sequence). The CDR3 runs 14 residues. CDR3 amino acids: CASKGLARGTEAFF. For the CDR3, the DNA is TGTGCCAGCAAGGGCCTGGCCAGGGGCACTGAAGCTTTCTTT.

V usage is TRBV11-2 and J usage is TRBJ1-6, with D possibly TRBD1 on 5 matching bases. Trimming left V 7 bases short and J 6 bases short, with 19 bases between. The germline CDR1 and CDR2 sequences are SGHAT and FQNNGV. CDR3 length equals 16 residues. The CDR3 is CASTPTVTHPNSPLHF. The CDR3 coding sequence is TGTGCCAGCACCCCGACAGTCACCCACCCTAATTCACCCCTCCACTTT.

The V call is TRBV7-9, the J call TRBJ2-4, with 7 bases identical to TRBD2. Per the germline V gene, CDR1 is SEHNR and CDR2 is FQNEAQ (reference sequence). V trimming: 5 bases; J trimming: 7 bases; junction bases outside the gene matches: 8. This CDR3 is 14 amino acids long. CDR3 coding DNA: TGTGCCAGCAGCCACGGATGGGGAGGGAACATTCAGTACTTC. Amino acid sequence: CASSHGWGGNIQYF.

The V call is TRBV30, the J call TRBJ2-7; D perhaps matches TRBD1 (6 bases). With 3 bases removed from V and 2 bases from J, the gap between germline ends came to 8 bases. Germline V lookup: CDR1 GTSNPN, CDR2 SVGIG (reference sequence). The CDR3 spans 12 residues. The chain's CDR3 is CAWRDRTYEQYF. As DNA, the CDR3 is TGTGCCTGGAGAGACAGGACCTACGAGCAGTACTTC. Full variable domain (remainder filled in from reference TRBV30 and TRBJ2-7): SQTIHQWPATLVQPVGSPLSLECTVEGTSNPNLYWYRQAAGRGLQLLFYSVGIGQISSEVPQNLSASRPQDRQFILSSKKLLLSDSGFYLCAWRDRTYEQYFGPGTRLTVT.

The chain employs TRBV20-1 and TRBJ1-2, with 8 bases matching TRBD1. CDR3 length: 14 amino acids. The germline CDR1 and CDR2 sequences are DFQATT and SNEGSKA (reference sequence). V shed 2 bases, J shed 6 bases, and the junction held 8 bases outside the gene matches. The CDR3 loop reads CSARPGQGPHGYTF. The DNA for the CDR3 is TGCAGTGCTAGACCTGGACAGGGCCCCCATGGCTACACCTTC.

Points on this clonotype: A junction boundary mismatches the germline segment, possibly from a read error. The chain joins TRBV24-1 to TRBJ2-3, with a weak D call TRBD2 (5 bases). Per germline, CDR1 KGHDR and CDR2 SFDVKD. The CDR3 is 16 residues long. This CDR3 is CAASAASWGSTDTQYF. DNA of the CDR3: TGTGCCGCCAGTGCGGCTAGCTGGGGTAGCACAGATACGCAGTATTTT.

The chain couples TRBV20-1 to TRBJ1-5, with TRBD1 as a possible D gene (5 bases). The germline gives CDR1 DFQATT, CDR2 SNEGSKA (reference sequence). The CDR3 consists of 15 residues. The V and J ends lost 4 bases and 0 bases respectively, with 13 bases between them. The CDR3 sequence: CSANGGKGSNQPQHF. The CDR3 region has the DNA TGCAGTGCTAACGGGGGTAAGGGTAGCAATCAGCCCCAGCATTTT.

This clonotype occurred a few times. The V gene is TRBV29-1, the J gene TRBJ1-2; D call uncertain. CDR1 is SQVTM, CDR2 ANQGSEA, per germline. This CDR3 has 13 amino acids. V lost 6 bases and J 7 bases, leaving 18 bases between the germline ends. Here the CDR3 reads CSVLGLVSGGYTF. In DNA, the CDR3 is TGCAGCGTACTAGGGTTGGTGAGCGGTGGCTACACCTTC.

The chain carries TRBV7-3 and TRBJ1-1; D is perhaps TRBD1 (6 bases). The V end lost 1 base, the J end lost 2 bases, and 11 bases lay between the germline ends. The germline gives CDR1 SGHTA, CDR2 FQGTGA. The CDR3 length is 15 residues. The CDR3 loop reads CASSLNRGANTEAFF. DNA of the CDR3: TGTGCCAGCAGCTTAAACCGGGGGGCAAACACTGAAGCTTTCTTT.